Following are 26 T cell receptor beta chains from one sample sequenced in a study of identical twins. TCRdb reprocessed the 5' RACE reads with MiXCR, giving one entry per CDR3 protein. The sample shows roughly 1,500,000 distinct CDR3 sequences, under 35% of them seen only once. Specimen: cord blood. These receptors all stem from a newborn girl in good health.

The chain recombines TRBV3-1 with TRBJ2-2; D not resolved. The V end was cut by 4 bases, the J end by 1 base, with 7 bases between. The CDR3 totals 14 residues. Germline-derived CDR1 and CDR2 are LGHDT and YNNKEL (reference sequence). The CDR3 is CASSPTKNTGELFF. CDR3 coding DNA: TGTGCCAGCAGCCCCACAAAGAACACCGGGGAGCTGTTTTTT. Filled out from reference TRBV3-1 and TRBJ2-2, the complete variable domain reads DTAVSQTPKYLVTQMGNDKSIKCEQNLGHDTMYWYKQDSKKFLKIMFSYNNKELIINETVPNRFSPKSPDKAHLNLHINSLELGDSAVYFCASSPTKNTGELFFGEGSRLTVL.

The chain has TRBV7-9 and TRBJ1-3, with a possible D match to TRBD1 (5 bases). V lost 3 bases, J lost 0 bases, and 15 bases lay in between. Per germline, CDR1 SEHNR and CDR2 FQNEAQ (reference sequence). There are 17 residues in the CDR3. The CDR3 bases are TGTGCCAGCAGCTTCCGTCCCAGGGCGACCTCTGGAAACACCATATATTTT. Protein: CASSFRPRATSGNTIYF.

Of note for this clonotype: A read error may produce the germline difference seen at one junction end. The genes are TRBV25-1 and TRBJ2-1, with D perhaps given as TRBD1 or TRBD2 (6 bases each). The CDR3 is 18 residues long. Germline values: CDR1 MGHDK, CDR2 SYGVNS. CDR3 sequence (DNA): TGTGCCAGCAGTGAGATCCTGGGGGGCGGGGATGCTGTCAATGGGCAGTTCTTC. The encoded protein is CASSEILGGGDAVNGQFF.

This clonotype has a handful of counts. The V and J genes are TRBV9 and TRBJ2-2; 7 positions match TRBD1. V lost 9 bases to trimming and J lost 6 bases; unmatched junction nucleotides: 8. From germline, CDR1 is SGDLS and CDR2 YYNGEE. CDR3 length equals 13 residues. Here the CDR3 DNA reads TGTGCCACTCAAACAGGGGCTGCCGGGGAGCTGTTTTTT. Protein sequence: CATQTGAAGELFF.

This clonotype was counted only a few times. The gene calls are TRBV25-1 and TRBJ2-7; 7 bases line up with TRBD1. Germline CDR1 reads MGHDK; CDR2 reads SYGVNS. Losses at the gene ends were 8 bases for V and 3 bases for J; bases not matched to a gene: 13. This CDR3 has 15 amino acids. The chain's CDR3 is CASDNRDSDHYEQYF. The DNA of the CDR3 is TGTGCCAGCGATAACCGGGACAGCGATCACTACGAGCAGTACTTC.

The rearrangement links TRBV27 to TRBJ2-4; a possible D gene is TRBD2 (5 bases). CDR3 length: 14 amino acids. The V gene lost 5 bases and the J gene lost 7 bases, with 15 bases spanning the gap. The germline V gene has CDR1 MNHEY and CDR2 SMNVEV (reference sequence). The CDR3 DNA reads TGTGCCAGCAGTACTCAGACCGGGGAGAACATTCAGTACTTC. It is translated as CASSTQTGENIQYF.

This clonotype was detected only a few times. V is TRBV3-1 and J is TRBJ2-1; 7 nucleotides match TRBD1. This CDR3 has 14 residues. The germline CDR1 and CDR2 sequences are LGHDT and YNNKEL (reference sequence). The J segment lost 6 bases and the V segment lost 4 bases, leaving 6 bases of the junction unmatched. CDR3 amino acids: CASSPQGSRNEQFF. CDR3 DNA: TGTGCCAGCAGCCCACAGGGGAGTCGCAATGAGCAGTTCTTC.

This chain joins TRBV20-1 and TRBJ2-7; D not resolved. CDR3 size: 15 residues. Germline lookup yields CDR1 DFQATT and CDR2 SNEGSKA (reference sequence). V dropped 1 base and J dropped 2 bases, with 15 bases sitting between them. CDR3 nucleotide sequence: TGCAGTGCTAGAGGGTCGCTCGCGGCAGCCTACGAGCAGTACTTC. Its translation: CSARGSLAAAYEQYF.

This chain connects TRBV6-2 or TRBV6-3 to TRBJ2-5, with D tentatively TRBD2 (5 bases). Germline CDR1 and CDR2: MNHEY and SVGEGT. V was clipped by 6 bases and J by 10 bases, with 12 bases between them. There are 11 residues in the CDR3. The CDR3 coding sequence is TGTGCCAGCAGGGGTATCGGGGACCAGTACTTC. Its translation: CASRGIGDQYF.

The V and J genes are TRBV19 and TRBJ1-1, with TRBD1 identical over 7 bases. The CDR3 runs to 14 residues. CDR1 is LNHDA and CDR2 is SQIVND in the germline V gene (reference sequence). V lost 3 bases and J lost 6; bases outside the gene matches: 7. As DNA, the CDR3 is TGTGCCAGTAGTATTGGACCCGGACAGGCTGAAGCTTTCTTT. Translation gives CASSIGPGQAEAFF.

This clonotype appeared a few times. This sequence joins TRBV7-9 and TRBJ2-3; no reliable D call. The CDR3 totals 15 residues. Between the trimmed V and J ends, which lost 1 base and 4 bases, there was a span of 12 bases. Per germline, CDR1 SEHNR and CDR2 FQNEAQ (reference sequence). CDR3 in DNA: TGTGCCAGCAGCTTAGAGATTAGGGTGGCAGATACGCAGTATTTT. Its protein is CASSLEIRVADTQYF.

This clonotype was found a few times. The chain links TRBV7-9 to TRBJ1-5; TRBD1 matches 7 bases. The CDR3 is made up of 14 amino acids. V trimming: 5 bases; J trimming: 4 bases; junction bases outside the gene matches: 5. CDR1 SEHNR and CDR2 FQNEAQ come from the germline V gene (reference sequence). CDR3 sequence (DNA): TGTGCCAGCAGCCCGATGACAGGGAATCAGCCCCAGCATTTT. Its protein is CASSPMTGNQPQHF.

This clonotype was counted only a few times. V gene TRBV2 combines with J gene TRBJ2-1, with D possibly TRBD1 on 6 matching bases. Germline lookup yields CDR1 SNHLY and CDR2 FYNNEI. This CDR3 contains 16 residues. The V end was cut by 0 bases, the J end by 6 bases, with 15 bases between. The CDR3 DNA reads TGTGCCAGCAGTGAAGCCCCTTGGACAGAGAGCAATGAGCAGTTCTTC. Protein: CASSEAPWTESNEQFF.

The sample holds many counts of this clonotype. This chain links TRBV29-1 with TRBJ2-7; 7 bases line up with TRBD1. The CDR3 loop spans 12 amino acids. With V trimmed by 8 bases and J by 2 bases, 6 bases remained unmatched. CDR1 is SQVTM, CDR2 ANQGSEA, per germline. In nucleotides, the CDR3 is TGCAGCTTCGGGGACAGCACCTACGAGCAGTACTTC. Its translation: CSFGDSTYEQYF.

This clonotype occurred a few times. The CDR3 DNA reads TGTGCCAGCAGCCATATGGGACAGGTCTACGAGCAGTACTTC. This sequence encodes CASSHMGQVYEQYF. The chain carries TRBV3-1 and TRBJ2-7; 8 nucleotides align to TRBD1. The germline gives CDR1 LGHDT, CDR2 YNNKEL (reference sequence). CDR3 length: 14 residues. The J segment lost 3 bases and the V segment lost 3 bases, leaving 4 bases of the junction unmatched.

Only one count was recorded for this clonotype. The gene calls are TRBV12-5 and TRBJ2-1; TRBD1 matches 7 bases. The end of the DNA aligns better with TRBJ2-7, so the J call may be wrong. This CDR3 region has 14 residues. Per the germline V gene, CDR1 is LGHNT and CDR2 is FRNRAP. CDR3: CASGFEGADNEQYF. The CDR3 DNA sequence: TGTGCTAGTGGTTTTGAGGGGGCGGACAATGAGCAGTACTTC.

This clonotype has a single count. V is TRBV28 and J is TRBJ1-5; 8 bases are shared with TRBD1. The CDR3 contains 17 residues. Germline V gene data show CDR1 as MDHEN and CDR2 as SYDVKM. The trim removed 5 bases at V and 6 bases at J, leaving 15 bases unmatched. This chain's CDR3 is CASSPTRQGLKTQPQHF. DNA for the CDR3: TGTGCCAGCAGTCCAACCCGACAGGGGCTTAAAACTCAGCCCCAGCATTTT.

In regard to this clonotype: In this CDR3 the conserved last residue, phenylalanine or tryptophan, is missing, so a read error is likely. The chain links TRBV6-1 to TRBJ2-1; D unresolved. The germline V gene encodes CDR1 MNHNS and CDR2 SASEGT. The CDR3 runs to 16 residues. Trimming removed 3 bases from V and 3 bases from J, with 15 bases in between. The DNA for the CDR3 is TGTGCCAGCAGTGAGGGAAGGGTGACTTTCTACAATGAGCAGTTCTCC. It codes for CASSEGRVTFYNEQFS.

This clonotype was detected a few times. The V call is TRBV28, the J call TRBJ2-7; 10 bases align to TRBD2. V shed 6 bases, J shed 2 bases, and the junction held 10 bases outside the gene matches. Germline V gene sequence: CDR1 MDHEN, CDR2 SYDVKM. The CDR3 is 16 amino acids. The CDR3 DNA sequence: TGTGCCAGCAGCAACCCACTAGCGGGGCCCCCCTACGAGCAGTACTTC. Translation: CASSNPLAGPPYEQYF.

This clonotype was counted a few times. The rearrangement links TRBV12-3 or TRBV12-4 to TRBJ2-7; TRBD2 agrees at 9 bases. The CDR3 loop spans 15 amino acids. Unmatched junction bases numbered 9, after V lost 6 bases and J lost 3 bases. CDR3 region: CASSLWGSGSYEQYF. As DNA, the CDR3 is TGTGCCAGCAGCTTGTGGGGTAGCGGGAGCTACGAGCAGTACTTC.

In this sample, this clonotype turned up a few times. The chain is built from TRBV12-3 or TRBV12-4 and TRBJ2-6; no firm D call. Trimming left V 5 bases short and J 0 bases short, with 8 bases between. The CDR3 has 15 residues. CDR3 DNA: TGTGCCAGCAGTACCGGACGCTCTGGGGCCAACGTCCTGACTTTC. Translating gives CASSTGRSGANVLTF.

The chain is built from TRBV4-2 and TRBJ1-2; D remains unclear. Germline V CDR1 and CDR2: LGHNA, YNFKEQ. This CDR3 comprises 12 residues. V was trimmed by 1 base and J by 7 bases, leaving 7 bases between them. This CDR3 is CASSQVPGGYTF. CDR3 DNA: TGTGCCAGCAGCCAAGTCCCGGGTGGCTACACCTTC.

The table lists this clonotype with a few counts. This chain connects TRBV28 to TRBJ1-1; no clear D. This CDR3 spans 11 amino acids. V was pared by 6 bases and J by 11 bases, with 13 bases between. Germline V gene sequence: CDR1 MDHEN, CDR2 SYDVKM. Here the CDR3 reads CASSKDYRAFF. The CDR3 DNA sequence: TGTGCCAGCAGCAAGGACTATCGGGCTTTCTTT.

This clonotype was found many times. The chain employs TRBV28 and TRBJ2-4; 10 bases are a match to TRBD1. The CDR3 runs to 14 residues. CDR1 and CDR2 (germline): MDHEN, SYDVKM. V dropped 8 bases and J dropped 0; count of bases not matched to a gene: 1. DNA for the CDR3: TGTGCCAGCCGGGACAGGGGAGCCAAAAACATTCAGTACTTC. Encoded protein: CASRDRGAKNIQYF.

In its sample, this clonotype was seen a few times. The chain links TRBV14 to TRBJ2-7, with 9 bases aligning to TRBD1. The CDR3 totals 15 residues. CDR1 is SGHDN, CDR2 FVKESK, per germline. The junction had 7 bases not matched to a gene; V was cut back by 4 bases and J by 3 bases. This chain's CDR3 is CASSLYRDRVYEQYF. DNA for the CDR3: TGTGCCAGCAGCCTTTACCGGGACAGGGTCTACGAGCAGTACTTC.

The CDR3 sequence: CSARMAGFSTDTQYF. The DNA of the CDR3 is TGCAGTGCTAGAATGGCGGGATTTAGCACAGATACGCAGTATTTT. The chain combines TRBV20-1 with TRBJ2-3, with D possibly being TRBD2 (6 bases). This CDR3 has 15 residues. CDR1 and CDR2 (germline): DFQATT, SNEGSKA (reference sequence). Between the trimmed V and J ends, which lost 2 bases and 0 bases, there was a span of 12 bases.